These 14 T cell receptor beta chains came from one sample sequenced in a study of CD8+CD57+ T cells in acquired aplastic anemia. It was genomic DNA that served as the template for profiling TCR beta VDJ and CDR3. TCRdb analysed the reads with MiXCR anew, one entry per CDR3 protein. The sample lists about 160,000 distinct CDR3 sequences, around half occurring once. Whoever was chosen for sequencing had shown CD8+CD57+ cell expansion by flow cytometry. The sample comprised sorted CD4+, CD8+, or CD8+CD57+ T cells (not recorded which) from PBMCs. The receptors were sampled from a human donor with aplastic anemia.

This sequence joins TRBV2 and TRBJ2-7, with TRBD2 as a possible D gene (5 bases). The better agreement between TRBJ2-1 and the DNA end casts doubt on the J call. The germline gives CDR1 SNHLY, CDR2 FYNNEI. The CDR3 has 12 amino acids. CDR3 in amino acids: CASSDRGHEQFF. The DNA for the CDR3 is TGTGCCAGCAGTGACAGAGGGCATGAGCAGTTCTTC.

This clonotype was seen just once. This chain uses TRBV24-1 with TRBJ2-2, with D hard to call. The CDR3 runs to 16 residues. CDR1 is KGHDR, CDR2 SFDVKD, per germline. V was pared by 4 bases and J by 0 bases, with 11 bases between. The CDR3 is CATSDPKFANTGELFF. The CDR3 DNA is TGTGCCACCAGTGACCCAAAGTTCGCGAACACCGGGGAGCTGTTTTTT.

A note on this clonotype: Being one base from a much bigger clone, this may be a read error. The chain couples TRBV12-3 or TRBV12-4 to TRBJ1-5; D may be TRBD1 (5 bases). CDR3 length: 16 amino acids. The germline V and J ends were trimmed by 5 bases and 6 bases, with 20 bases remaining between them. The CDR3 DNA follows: TGTGCCAGCAGTCGAGCGGGGCCAGATCGTGGTCAGCCCCAGCATTTT. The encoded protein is CASSRAGPDRGQPQHF.

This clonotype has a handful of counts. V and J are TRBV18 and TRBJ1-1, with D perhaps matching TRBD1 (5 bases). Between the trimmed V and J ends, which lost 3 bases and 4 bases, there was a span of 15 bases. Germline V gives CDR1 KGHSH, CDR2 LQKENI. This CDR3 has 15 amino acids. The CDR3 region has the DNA TGTGCCAGCTCACCGGTCGGGAGGGGAGTCACTGAAGCTTTCTTT. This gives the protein CASSPVGRGVTEAFF.

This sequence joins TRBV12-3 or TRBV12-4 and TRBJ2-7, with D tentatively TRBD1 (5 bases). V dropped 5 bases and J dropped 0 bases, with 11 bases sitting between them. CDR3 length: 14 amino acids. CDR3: CASSPGSSSYEQYF. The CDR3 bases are TGTGCCAGCAGTCCAGGGTCCAGCTCCTACGAGCAGTACTTC.

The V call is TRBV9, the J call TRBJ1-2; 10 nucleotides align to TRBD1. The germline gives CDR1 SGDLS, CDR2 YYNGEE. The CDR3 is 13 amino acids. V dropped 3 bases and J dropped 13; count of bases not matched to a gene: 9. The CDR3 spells CASSERLTGGSTF. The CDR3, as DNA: TGTGCCAGCAGCGAGCGTCTGACAGGGGGCAGCACCTTC.

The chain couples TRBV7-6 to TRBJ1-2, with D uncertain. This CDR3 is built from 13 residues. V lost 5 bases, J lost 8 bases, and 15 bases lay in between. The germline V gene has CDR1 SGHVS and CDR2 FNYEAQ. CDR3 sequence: CASSPLGKEGYTF. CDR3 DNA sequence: TGTGCCAGCAGCCCTTTGGGGAAGGAAGGCTACACCTTC.

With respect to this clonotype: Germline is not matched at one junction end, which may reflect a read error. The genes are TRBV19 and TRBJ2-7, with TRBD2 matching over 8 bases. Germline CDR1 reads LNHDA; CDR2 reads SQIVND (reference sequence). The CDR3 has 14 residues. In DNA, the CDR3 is TGCAGTGGTCGTGAGGTTAGCGGGGACTACGAGCAGTACTTC. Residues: CSGREVSGDYEQYF.

CDR3 protein: CAISPRQELYGYTF. DNA for the CDR3: TGTGCCATCAGTCCTAGACAGGAATTGTATGGCTACACCTTC. This chain joins TRBV10-3 and TRBJ1-2, with a possible D match to TRBD1 (6 bases). Deletions cut 5 bases from V and 5 bases from J, with 15 bases between. The CDR3 contains 14 residues. Germline loops: CDR1 ENHRY, CDR2 SYGVKD.

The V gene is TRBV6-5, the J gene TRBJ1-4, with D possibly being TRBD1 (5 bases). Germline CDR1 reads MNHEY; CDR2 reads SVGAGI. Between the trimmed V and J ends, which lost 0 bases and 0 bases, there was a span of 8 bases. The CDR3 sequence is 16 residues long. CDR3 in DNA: TGTGCCAGCAGTTACTCGGGCAGGGCAACTAATGAAAAACTGTTTTTT. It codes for CASSYSGRATNEKLFF.

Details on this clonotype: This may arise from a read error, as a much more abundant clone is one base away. CDR3 bases: TGTGCCAGCAGTTCGCTAGCGGGAATGGAGGCCCAGTACTTC. Translation gives CASSSLAGMEAQYF. J is TRBJ2-5 and V is TRBV28; TRBD2 matches at 9 bases. Germline CDR1 is MDHEN and CDR2 is SYDVKM. The CDR3 extends over 14 amino acids. The V and J ends lost 4 bases and 9 bases, in that order; junction bases with no gene match: 9.

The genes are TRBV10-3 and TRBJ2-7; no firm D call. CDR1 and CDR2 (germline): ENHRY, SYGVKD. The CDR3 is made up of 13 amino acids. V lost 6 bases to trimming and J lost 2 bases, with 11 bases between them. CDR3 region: CAIRGSEPYEQYF. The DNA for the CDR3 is TGTGCCATCAGGGGAAGTGAGCCCTACGAGCAGTACTTC.

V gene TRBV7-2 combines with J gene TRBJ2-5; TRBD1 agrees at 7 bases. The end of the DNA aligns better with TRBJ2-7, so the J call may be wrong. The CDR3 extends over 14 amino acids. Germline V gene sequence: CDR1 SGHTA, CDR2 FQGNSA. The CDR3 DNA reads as TGTGCCAGCAGCTTCGACAGGGCAGGCTACGAGCAGTACTTC. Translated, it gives CASSFDRAGYEQYF.

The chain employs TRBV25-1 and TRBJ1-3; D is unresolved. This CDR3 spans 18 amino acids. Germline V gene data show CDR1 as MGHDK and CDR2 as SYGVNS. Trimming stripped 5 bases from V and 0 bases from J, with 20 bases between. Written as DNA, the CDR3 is TGTGCCAGCAGTATGTGGGCCACCGGTATCCACTCTGGAAACACCATATATTTT. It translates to CASSMWATGIHSGNTIYF.